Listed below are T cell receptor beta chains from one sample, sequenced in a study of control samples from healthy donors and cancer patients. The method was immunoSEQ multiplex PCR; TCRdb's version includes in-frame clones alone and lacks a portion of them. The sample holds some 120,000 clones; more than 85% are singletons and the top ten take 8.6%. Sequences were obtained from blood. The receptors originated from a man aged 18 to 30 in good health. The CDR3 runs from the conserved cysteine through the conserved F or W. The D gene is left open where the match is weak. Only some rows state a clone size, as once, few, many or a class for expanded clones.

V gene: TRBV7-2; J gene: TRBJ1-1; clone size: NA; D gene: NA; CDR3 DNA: TGTGCCAGCAGCTTAGGACCCGGGACCACTGAAGCTTTCTTT; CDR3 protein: CASSLGPGTTEAFF
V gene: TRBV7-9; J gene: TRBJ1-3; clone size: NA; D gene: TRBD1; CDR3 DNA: TGTGCCAGCAGCTTAGTTCGTCTTCGGGACAGGGACTCTGGAAACACCATATATTTT; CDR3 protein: CASSLVRLRDRDSGNTIYF
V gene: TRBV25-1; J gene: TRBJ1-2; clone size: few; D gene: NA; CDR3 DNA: TGTGCCAGCAGTGAACATCAGGGAAAGGGCTACACCTTC; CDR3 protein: CASSEHQGKGYTF
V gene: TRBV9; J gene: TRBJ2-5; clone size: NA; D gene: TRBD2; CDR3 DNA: TGTGCCAGCAGCTTCGGACTAGCGGAAGAGACCCAGTACTTC; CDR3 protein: CASSFGLAEETQYF
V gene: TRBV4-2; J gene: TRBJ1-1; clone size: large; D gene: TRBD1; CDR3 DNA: TGTGCCAGCAGCCCCGGGACAGGGGGGGACACGCTCGAAGCTTTCTTT; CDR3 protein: CASSPGTGGDTLEAFF
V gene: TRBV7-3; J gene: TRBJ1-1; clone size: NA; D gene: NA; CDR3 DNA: TGTGCCAGCAGCTTAACAGACCAGGGCCACACTGAAGCTTTCTTT; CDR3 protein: CASSLTDQGHTEAFF
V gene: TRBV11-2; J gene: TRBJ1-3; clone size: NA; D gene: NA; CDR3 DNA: TGTGCCAGCAGCCTTGGGGCCAACCCTGGAAACACCATATATTTT; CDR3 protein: CASSLGANPGNTIYF
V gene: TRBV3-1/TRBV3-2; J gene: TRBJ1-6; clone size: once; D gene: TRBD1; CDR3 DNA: TGTGCCAGCAGCCTAGGACAGGGTAACAATTCACCCCTCCACTTT; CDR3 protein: CASSLGQGNNSPLHF
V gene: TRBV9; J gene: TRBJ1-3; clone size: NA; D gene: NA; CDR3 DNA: TGTGCCAGCAGCGTAAGGGGTAAATCATCGGGAAACACCATATATTTT; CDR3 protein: CASSVRGKSSGNTIYF
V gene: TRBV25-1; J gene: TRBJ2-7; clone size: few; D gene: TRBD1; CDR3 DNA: TGTGCCAGCAGTGGAGACAGGGCCCACGAGCAGTACTTC; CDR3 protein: CASSGDRAHEQYF
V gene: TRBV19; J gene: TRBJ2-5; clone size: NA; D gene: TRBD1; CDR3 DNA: TGTGCCAGTAGTCCCACAGGGGGCCGGGAGACCCAGTACTTC; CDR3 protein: CASSPTGGRETQYF
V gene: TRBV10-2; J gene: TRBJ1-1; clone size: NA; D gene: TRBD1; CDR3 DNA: TGCGCCAGCAGTGGACAGGGAACCGTAGTCACTGAAGCTTTCTTT; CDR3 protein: CASSGQGTVVTEAFF
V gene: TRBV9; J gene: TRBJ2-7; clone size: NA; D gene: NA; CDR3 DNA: TGTGCCAGCAGCGTAGATCACAGCTCCTACGAGCAGTACTTC; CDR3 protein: CASSVDHSSYEQYF
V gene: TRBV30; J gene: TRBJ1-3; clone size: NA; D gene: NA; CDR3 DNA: TGTGCCTGGAGTACGGACTCTGGAAACACCATATATTTT; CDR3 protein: CAWSTDSGNTIYF
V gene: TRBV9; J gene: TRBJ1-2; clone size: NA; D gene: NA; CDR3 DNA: TGTGCCAGCAGCGTAGATCCAGGCGGGATCTATGGCTACACCTTC; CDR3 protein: CASSVDPGGIYGYTF
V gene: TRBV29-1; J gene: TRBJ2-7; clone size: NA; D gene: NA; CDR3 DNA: TGCAGCGTTGAGGGGACGGAACCATACGAGCAGTACTTC; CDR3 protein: CSVEGTEPYEQYF
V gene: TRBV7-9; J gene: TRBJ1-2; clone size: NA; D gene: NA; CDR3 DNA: TGTGCCAGCAGCTTACAGGGGACTTTTAACTATGGCTACACCTTC; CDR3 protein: CASSLQGTFNYGYTF
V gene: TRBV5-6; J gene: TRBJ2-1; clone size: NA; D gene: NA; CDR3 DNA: TGTGCCAGCAACCGGCAGGGGAAGGCGTACAATGAGCAGTTCTTC; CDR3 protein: CASNRQGKAYNEQFF
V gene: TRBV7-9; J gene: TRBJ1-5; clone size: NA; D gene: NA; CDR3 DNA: TGTGCCAGCAGCTTAATCGGCAGCAATCAGCCCCAGCATTTT; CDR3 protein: CASSLIGSNQPQHF
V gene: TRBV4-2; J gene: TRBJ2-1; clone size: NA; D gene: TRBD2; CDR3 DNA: TGTGCCAGCAGCCAAACACTAGCGGGGGGGGTCTATGAGCAGTTCTTC; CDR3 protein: CASSQTLAGGVYEQFF
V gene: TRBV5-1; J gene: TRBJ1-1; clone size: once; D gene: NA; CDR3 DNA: TGCGCCAGCCAAGGGGCAGTTGGCACTGAAGCTTTCTTT; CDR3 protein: CASQGAVGTEAFF
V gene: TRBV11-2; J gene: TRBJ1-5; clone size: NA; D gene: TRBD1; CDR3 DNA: TGTGCCAGCAGCGTATCCAGGGGGCCCAATCAGCCCCAGCATTTT; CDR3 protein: CASSVSRGPNQPQHF
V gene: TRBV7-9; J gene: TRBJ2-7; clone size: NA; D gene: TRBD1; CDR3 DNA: TGTGCCAGCAGCTCGACAGGGAACCCCTACGAGCAGTACTTC; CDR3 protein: CASSSTGNPYEQYF
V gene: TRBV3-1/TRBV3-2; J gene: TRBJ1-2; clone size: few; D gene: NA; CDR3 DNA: TGTGCCAGCAGCCTCACGGTAGGGTCCCATGGCTACACCTTC; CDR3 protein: CASSLTVGSHGYTF
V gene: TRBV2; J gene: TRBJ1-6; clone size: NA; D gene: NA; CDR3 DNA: TGTGCCAGCAGTGGAACGGGGGGAGGTTTTTCACCCCTCCACTTT; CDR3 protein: CASSGTGGGFSPLHF
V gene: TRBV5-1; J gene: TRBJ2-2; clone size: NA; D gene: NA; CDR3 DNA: TGCGCCAGCAGCTTGGCGGGGTCCAACACCGGGGAGCTGTTTTTT; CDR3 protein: CASSLAGSNTGELFF
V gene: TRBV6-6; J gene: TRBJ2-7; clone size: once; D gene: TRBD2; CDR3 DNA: TGTGCCAGCAGTTACAGCGGGGGCCTCTCCTACGAGCAGTACTTC; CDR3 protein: CASSYSGGLSYEQYF
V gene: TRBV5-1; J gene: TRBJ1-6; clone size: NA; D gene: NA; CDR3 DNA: TGCGCCAGCAGAGAGGGGCAGGGAAGTTCACCCCTCCACTTT; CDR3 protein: CASREGQGSSPLHF
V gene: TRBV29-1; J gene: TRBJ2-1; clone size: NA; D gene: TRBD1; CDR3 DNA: TGCAGCGTCGCTCGACAGGGAAATGAGCAGTTCTTC; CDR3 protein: CSVARQGNEQFF
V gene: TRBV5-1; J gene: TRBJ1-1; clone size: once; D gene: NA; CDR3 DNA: TGCGCCAGCAGTACAGGACCGAACACTGAAGCTTTCTTT; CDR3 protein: CASSTGPNTEAFF
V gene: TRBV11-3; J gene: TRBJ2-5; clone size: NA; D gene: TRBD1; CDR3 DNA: TGTGCCAGCAGCAAGGACAGGGGAGAGGAGACCCAGTACTTC; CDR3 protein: CASSKDRGEETQYF
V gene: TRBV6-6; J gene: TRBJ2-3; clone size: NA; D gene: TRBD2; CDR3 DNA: TGTGCCAGCAGTCGCGCTCTACTAGCGGGGCTACGCACAGATACGCAGTATTTT; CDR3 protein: CASSRALLAGLRTDTQYF
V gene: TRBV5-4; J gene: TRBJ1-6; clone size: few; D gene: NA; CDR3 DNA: TGTGCCAGCAGCCCGGACCCGAGCTCCTATAATTCACCCCTCCACTTT; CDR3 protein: CASSPDPSSYNSPLHF
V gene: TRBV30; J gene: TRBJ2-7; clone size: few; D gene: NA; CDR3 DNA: TGTGCCTGGAGTCGGGGCTCCTACGAGCAGTACTTC; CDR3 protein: CAWSRGSYEQYF
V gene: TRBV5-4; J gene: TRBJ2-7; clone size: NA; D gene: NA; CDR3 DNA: TGTGCCAGCAGCTTGGGGGGAAGGGACTACGAGCAGTACTTC; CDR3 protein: CASSLGGRDYEQYF
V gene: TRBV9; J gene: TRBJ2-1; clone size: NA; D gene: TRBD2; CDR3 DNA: TGTGCCAGCAGCAAGACTAGCGTTCCCCTCAATGAGCAGTTCTTC; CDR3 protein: CASSKTSVPLNEQFF
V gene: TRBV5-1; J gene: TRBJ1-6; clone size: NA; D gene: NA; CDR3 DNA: TGCGCCAGCAGCTTGGTCGCAGGGGCGGATTCACCCCTCCACTTT; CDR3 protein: CASSLVAGADSPLHF
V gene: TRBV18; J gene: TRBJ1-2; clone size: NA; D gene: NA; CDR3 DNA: TGTGCCAGCTCACCACCGGGCACGACGAGCTATGGCTACACCTTC; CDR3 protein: CASSPPGTTSYGYTF
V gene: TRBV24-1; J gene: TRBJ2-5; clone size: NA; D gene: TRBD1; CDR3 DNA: TGTGCCACCGGCGACAGGGGGGAGTTCGGAGAGACCCAGTACTTC; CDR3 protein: CATGDRGEFGETQYF
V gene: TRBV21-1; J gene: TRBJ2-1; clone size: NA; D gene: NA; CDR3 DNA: TGTGCCAGCATTCGAGGAGGGGGGGCCTACAATGAGCAGTTCTTC; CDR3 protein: CASIRGGGAYNEQFF
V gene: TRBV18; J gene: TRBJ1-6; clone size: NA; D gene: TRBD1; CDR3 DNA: TGTGCCAGCTCGGGACAGGGGGCTGAGAATTCACCCCTCCACTTT; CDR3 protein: CASSGQGAENSPLHF
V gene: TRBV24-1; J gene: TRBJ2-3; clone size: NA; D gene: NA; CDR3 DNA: TGTGCCACCAGTGATAAGGGCACAGATACGCAGTATTTT; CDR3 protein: CATSDKGTDTQYF